The sequence of this TCR beta chain was determined in a study of OX40 agonist ivuxolimab in advanced cancers. At the level of the study: Each patient was given ivuxolimab into a vein every 2 weeks, at 0.01 to 10 mg/kg. The study enrolled dose-escalation patients with hepatocellular carcinoma, melanoma, renal cell or head and neck cancer. Study findings and constraints: In the 0.1-3.0 mg/kg groups, partial responders showed among the lowest expansion.

Only in-frame clones appear in the TCRdb table, and some are missing; sequencing was by immunoSEQ multiplex PCR. The sample has about 31,000 clones, roughly 89% seen once. Notes on this clone: Antigen unknown.

The sequence came from an adult with an advanced solid tumor such as melanoma, head and neck, liver or kidney cancer. This specimen was CD4+ or CD8+ T cells sorted from blood, taken in a trial of the OX40 agonist ivuxolimab.

The CDR3 region is CASSSGTGGWPQHF. CDR3 in DNA: TGTGCCAGCAGTTCTGGGACAGGGGGTTGGCCCCAGCATTTT. The genes are TRBV27 and TRBJ1-5; TRBD1 aligns across 11 bases. The V gene end was trimmed by 4 bases and the J gene end by 9 bases; junction bases not matched to a gene: 5. The germline V gene encodes CDR1 MNHEY and CDR2 SMNVEV (reference sequence). The CDR3 runs 14 residues.